This TCR beta chain comes out of a study of blood T cell repertoires in COVID-19 (TCRdb year 2020). Regarding the research as a whole: The collaborator samples originated in the United States, Italy and Spain and spanned the acute and convalescent phases of COVID-19. The dataset comprised deeply sampled blood TCRbeta repertoires from subjects exposed to, actively infected with, or recovered from COVID-19. The samples were drawn from the first 160 participants of the ongoing ImmuneRACE study and from about 1,200 subjects provided by 6 global collaborators. The repertoires were released in a freely available public database meant as a resource for research on the immune response to SARS-CoV-2. A de-identified subject ID, COVID-19 status, age in years and sex were almost always included in the sample metadata. The material from the prospective study consisted of cDNA or gDNA derived from T cells, B-cell-depleted T cells, or PBMCs. HLA class I and class II types, where available, came from metadata supplied by the sample provider rather than from assay-based typing.

TCRbeta CDR3 regions were amplified from genomic DNA by means of the immunoSEQ Assay, a bias-controlled multiplex PCR. From the authors' description of their analysis: Within the assay, amplification of reference gene primers was used to estimate how many nucleated cells each sample contained. Sequence reads were collapsed and filtered to measure the absolute abundance of every unique TCRbeta CDR3 rearrangement. For each sample, productive Simpson clonality was calculated as the square root of Simpson's diversity index over productive rearrangements. TCRdb carries this immuneACCESS record with in-frame sequences only. Its versions omit some clonotypes, under half of them owing to an unresolved V gene in the studies checked, with the rest unexplained. V and J calls and clone size are those listed in that table; D and trimming were worked out from the DNA. The sample records 110,000 or so clones, around 83% of which are singletons. 15% of the sample belongs to the ten largest clones.

Collaborating institutions collected whole blood in K2EDTA tubes following their own protocols. For TCRbeta analysis, collaborators shipped samples in one of three forms: frozen whole blood, isolated PBMCs, or DNA extracted from either of those sample types. The CDR3, from cysteine to phenylalanine, totals 14 residues. The kept DNA is CDR3 alone, 42 bases in frame from the first base. The germline V gene provides CDR1 SGHRS and CDR2 YFSETQ. After removal of 4 bases from V and 5 bases from J, the junction retains 6 bases not matched to a gene. In the case of this clone: The target of this receptor is not known. One base away there is no much larger clone; base qualities are not given.

The investigation overall reported the following: Clinical and demographic metadata were provided uncurated, with the amount varying by source and participant.

The chain is made from TRBV5-1 and TRBJ1-5; 7 junctional bases match TRBD1. The receptor was isolated from an elderly woman with acute or convalescent COVID-19. Specimen: peripheral blood. This receptor has the CDR3 CASSKGGWDQPQHF. In nucleotide form, the sequence is TGCGCCAGCAGCAAAGGGGGCTGGGATCAGCCCCAGCATTTT.